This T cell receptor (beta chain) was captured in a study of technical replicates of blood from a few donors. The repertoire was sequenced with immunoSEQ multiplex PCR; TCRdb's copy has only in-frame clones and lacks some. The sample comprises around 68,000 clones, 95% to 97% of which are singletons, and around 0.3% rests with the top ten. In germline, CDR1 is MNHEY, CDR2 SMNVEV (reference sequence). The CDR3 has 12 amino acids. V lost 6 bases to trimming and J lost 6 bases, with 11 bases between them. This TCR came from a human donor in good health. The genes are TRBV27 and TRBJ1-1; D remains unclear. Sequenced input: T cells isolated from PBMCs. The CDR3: CASRDSGAEAFF. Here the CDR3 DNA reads TGTGCCAGCAGAGATAGCGGGGCTGAAGCTTTCTTT.